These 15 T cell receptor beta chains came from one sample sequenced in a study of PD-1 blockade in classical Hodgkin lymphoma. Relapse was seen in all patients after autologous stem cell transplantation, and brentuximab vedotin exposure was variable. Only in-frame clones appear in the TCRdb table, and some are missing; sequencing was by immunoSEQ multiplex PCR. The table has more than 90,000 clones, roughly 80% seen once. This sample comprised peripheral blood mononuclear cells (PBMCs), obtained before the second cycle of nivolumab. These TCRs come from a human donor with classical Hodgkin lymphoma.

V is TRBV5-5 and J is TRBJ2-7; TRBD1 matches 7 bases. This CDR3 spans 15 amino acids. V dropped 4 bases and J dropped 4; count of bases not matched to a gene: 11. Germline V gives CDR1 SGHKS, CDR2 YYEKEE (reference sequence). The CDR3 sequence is CASSPAGTVTYEQYF. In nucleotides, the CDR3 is TGTGCCAGCAGCCCCGCCGGGACAGTAACTTACGAGCAGTACTTC.

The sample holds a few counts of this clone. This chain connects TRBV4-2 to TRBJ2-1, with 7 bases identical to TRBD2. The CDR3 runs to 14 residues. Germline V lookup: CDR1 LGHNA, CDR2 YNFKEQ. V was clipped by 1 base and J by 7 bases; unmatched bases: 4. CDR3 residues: CASSQVGGSNEQFF. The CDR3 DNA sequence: TGTGCCAGCAGCCAAGTTGGCGGGAGTAATGAGCAGTTCTTC.

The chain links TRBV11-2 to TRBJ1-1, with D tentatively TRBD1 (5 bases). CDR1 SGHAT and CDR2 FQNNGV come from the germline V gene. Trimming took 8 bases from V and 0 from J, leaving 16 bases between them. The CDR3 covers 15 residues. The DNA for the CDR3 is TGTGCCAGCCGACTCCCGGGACGGATGAACACTGAAGCTTTCTTT. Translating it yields CASRLPGRMNTEAFF.

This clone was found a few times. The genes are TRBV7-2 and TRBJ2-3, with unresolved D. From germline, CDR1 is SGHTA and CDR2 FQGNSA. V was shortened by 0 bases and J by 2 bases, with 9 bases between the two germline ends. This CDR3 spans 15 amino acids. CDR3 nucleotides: TGTGCCAGCAGCTTAGCAGGAGCCCCCACAGATACGCAGTATTTT. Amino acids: CASSLAGAPTDTQYF.

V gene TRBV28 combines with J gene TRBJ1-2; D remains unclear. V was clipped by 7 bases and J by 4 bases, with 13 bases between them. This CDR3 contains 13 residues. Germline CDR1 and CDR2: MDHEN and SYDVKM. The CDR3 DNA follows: TGTGCCAGCATAGGGCAGACTCTCTATGGCTACACCTTC. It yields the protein CASIGQTLYGYTF.

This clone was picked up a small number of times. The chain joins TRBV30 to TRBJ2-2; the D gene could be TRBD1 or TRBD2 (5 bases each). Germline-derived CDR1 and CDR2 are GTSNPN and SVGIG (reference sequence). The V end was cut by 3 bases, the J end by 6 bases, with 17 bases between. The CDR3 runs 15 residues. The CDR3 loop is CAWSGALVGAGELFF. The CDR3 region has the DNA TGTGCCTGGAGCGGGGCCCTGGTGGGGGCCGGGGAGCTGTTTTTT. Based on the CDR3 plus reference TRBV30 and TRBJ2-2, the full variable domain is SQTIHQWPATLVQPVGSPLSLECTVEGTSNPNLYWYRQAAGRGLQLLFYSVGIGQISSEVPQNLSASRPQDRQFILSSKKLLLSDSGFYLCAWSGALVGAGELFFGEGSRLTVL.

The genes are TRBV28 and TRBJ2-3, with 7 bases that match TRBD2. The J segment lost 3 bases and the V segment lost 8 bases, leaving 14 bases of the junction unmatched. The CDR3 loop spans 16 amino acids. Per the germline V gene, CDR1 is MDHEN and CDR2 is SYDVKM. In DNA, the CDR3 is TGTGCCAGCTCAGGTGGGCGGGAGTTGGTAACAGATACGCAGTATTTT. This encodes CASSGGRELVTDTQYF.

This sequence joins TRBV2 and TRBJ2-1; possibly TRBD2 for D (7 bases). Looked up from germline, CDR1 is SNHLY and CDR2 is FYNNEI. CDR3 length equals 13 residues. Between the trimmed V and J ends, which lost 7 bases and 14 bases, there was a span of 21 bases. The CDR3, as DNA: TGTGCCAGCACCATCGCGGCGGGGGCAGGGGAGTTCTTC. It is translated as CASTIAAGAGEFF.

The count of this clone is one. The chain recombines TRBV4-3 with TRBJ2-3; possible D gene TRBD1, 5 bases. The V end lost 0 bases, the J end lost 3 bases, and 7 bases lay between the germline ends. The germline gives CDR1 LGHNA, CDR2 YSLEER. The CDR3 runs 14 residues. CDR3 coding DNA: TGCGCCAGCAGCCAAGACCCAGGGACAGATACGCAGTATTTT. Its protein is CASSQDPGTDTQYF.

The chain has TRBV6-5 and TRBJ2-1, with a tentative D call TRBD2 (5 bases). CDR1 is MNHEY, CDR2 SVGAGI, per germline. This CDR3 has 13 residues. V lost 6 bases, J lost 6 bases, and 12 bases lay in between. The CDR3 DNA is TGTGCCAGCAGCGAACAAGGAGGCAATGAGCAGTTCTTC. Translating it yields CASSEQGGNEQFF.

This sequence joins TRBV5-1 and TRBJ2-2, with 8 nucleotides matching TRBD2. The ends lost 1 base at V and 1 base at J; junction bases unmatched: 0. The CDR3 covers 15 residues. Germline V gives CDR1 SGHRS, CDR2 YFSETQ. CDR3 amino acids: CASSLREGNTGELFF. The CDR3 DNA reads TGCGCCAGCAGCTTGCGGGAGGGGAACACCGGGGAGCTGTTTTTT.

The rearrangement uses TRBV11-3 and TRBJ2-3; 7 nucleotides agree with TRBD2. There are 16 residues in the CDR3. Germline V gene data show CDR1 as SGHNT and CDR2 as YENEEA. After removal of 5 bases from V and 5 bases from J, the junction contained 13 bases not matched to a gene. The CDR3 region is CASSPGLERGVDTQYF. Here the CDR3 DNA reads TGTGCCAGCAGCCCCGGGCTGGAGCGGGGAGTAGATACGCAGTATTTT.

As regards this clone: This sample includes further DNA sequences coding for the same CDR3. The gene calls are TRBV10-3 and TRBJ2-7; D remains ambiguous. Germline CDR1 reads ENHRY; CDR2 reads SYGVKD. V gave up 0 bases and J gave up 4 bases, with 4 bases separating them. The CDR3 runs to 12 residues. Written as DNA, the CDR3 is TGTGCCATCAGTGAGTCCGGGTACGAGCAGTACTTC. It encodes CAISESGYEQYF.

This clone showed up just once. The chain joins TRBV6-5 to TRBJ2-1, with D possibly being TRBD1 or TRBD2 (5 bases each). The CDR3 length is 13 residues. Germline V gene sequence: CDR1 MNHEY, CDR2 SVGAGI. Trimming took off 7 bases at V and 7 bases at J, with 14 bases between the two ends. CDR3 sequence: CASIPPGRNEQFF. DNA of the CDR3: TGTGCCAGCATTCCTCCGGGGCGGAATGAGCAGTTCTTC.

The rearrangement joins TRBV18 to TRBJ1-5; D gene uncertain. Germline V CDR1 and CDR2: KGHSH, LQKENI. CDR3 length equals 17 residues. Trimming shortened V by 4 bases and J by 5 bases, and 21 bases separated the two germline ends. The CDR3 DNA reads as TGTGCCAGCTCACGTGAGGGTGGAGCATTTGGCGATCAGCCCCAGCATTTT. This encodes CASSREGGAFGDQPQHF.